The source of this TCR beta chain is a study of radiation and T cells in renal cell carcinoma. Whole-study findings and limits: Baseline intratumoral clonotype presence is unknown without pretreatment biopsies.

On this clone: The antigen is undetermined.

There are 16 residues in the CDR3. CDR1 and CDR2 from the germline V gene are ENHRY and SYGVKD. The time point was: blood 4 weeks post-SBRT, at nephrectomy. Treatment here: 15 Gy SBRT to primary tumor, nephrectomy 4 weeks later. Nephrectomy followed 15 Gy stereotactic body radiation by 4 weeks. Some clones are missing from TCRdb's copy, which holds only in-frame ones; the method was immunoSEQ multiplex PCR. The profile shows roughly 58,000 clones, 60% to 85% of them singletons. The sample here was blood, taken from a patient whose treatment included radiotherapy and nephrectomy. The clonotype originates from a man in his fifties or sixties with renal cell carcinoma. The chain employs TRBV10-3 and TRBJ2-5; 7 bases agree with TRBD2. The DNA end is more similar to TRBJ2-7, so the J call may be wrong. The CDR3 nucleotides are TGTGCCATCAGTGATCACGGGGGGAGAACGTCCTACGAGCAGTACTTC. Protein sequence: CAISDHGGRTSYEQYF.